Shown below are 28 T cell receptor beta chains from a single sample sequenced in a study of T cells in Graves' hyperthyroidism and ophthalmopathy. RNA transcripts served as the template for amplifying TCR beta CDR3 regions. First-round RT-PCR targeting the TCR CDR3 was performed with the HTBI primer set. TCRdb reanalysed the multiplex PCR reads using MiXCR and keeps one entry per CDR3 protein. This table holds around 500,000 distinct CDR3 sequences, around 15% found once. The sequencing sample was made of blood. The origin of the receptors is a woman in her 40s with Graves' hyperthyroidism.

This clonotype has ten or more counts. As DNA, the CDR3 is TGCAGTGCTAGCCGAGGGGCCCAAGAGACCCAGTACTTC. Protein sequence: CSASRGAQETQYF. The rearrangement uses TRBV20-1 and TRBJ2-5; D may be TRBD1 or TRBD2 (5 bases each). The CDR3 is 13 residues long. Trimming left V 3 bases short and J 1 base short, with 9 bases between. Germline lookup yields CDR1 DFQATT and CDR2 SNEGSKA (reference sequence).

Notes on this clonotype: At one end, the junction sequence differs from germline, possibly due to a read error. J is TRBJ2-7 and V is TRBV19, with TRBD1 as a possible D gene (6 bases). The length of the CDR3 is 15 residues. In germline, CDR1 is LNHDA, CDR2 SQIVND (reference sequence). Written as DNA, the CDR3 is TGTGCCAGCAGTACCCTCATGGACAGCGACTACGAGCAGTACTTC. Translating gives CASSTLMDSDYEQYF.

This clonotype was seen many times. V is TRBV18 and J is TRBJ1-1; D is perhaps TRBD1 (6 bases). This CDR3 has 13 amino acids. V was clipped by 5 bases and J by 1 base, with 8 bases between them. The germline gives CDR1 KGHSH, CDR2 LQKENI. In DNA, the CDR3 is TGTGCCAGCTCAACGGACAGGAACACTGAAGCTTTCTTT. This gives the protein CASSTDRNTEAFF.

This clonotype was picked up many times. This rearrangement joins TRBV29-1 to TRBJ2-7, with 11 bases matching TRBD2. Germline CDR1 is SQVTM and CDR2 is ANQGSEA. The CDR3 is made up of 13 amino acids. V lost 3 bases, J lost 3 bases, and 1 base stayed unmatched. CDR3 loop: CSVDLAGGYEQYF. The CDR3 nucleotides read TGCAGCGTTGATCTAGCGGGAGGCTACGAGCAGTACTTC.

Remarks on this clonotype: This may be a read error: a much more frequent sequence differs by one nucleotide. The V gene is TRBV12-3 or TRBV12-4, the J gene TRBJ2-1; 7 bases align to TRBD2. The CDR3 is 15 amino acids. V lost 8 bases to trimming and J lost 4 bases; unmatched junction nucleotides: 11. The DNA for the CDR3 is TGTGCCAGCTGGGGGGACGGGAGGAGTTACAATGAGCAGTTCTTC. It is translated as CASWGDGRSYNEQFF.

This clonotype was found many times. This rearrangement joins TRBV6-6 to TRBJ2-3, with 11 bases identical to TRBD1. V shed 2 bases, J shed 4 bases, and the junction held 8 bases outside the gene matches. CDR3 size: 17 residues. Germline V gene sequence: CDR1 MNHNY, CDR2 SVGAGI (reference sequence). In nucleotides, the CDR3 is TGTGCCAGCAGTTACATCGGACAGGGGGCTTCATCAGATACGCAGTATTTT. The encoded protein is CASSYIGQGASSDTQYF.

This clonotype occurred many times. Compared with germline, one end of the junction differs, possibly owing to a read error. The chain has TRBV7-7 and TRBJ2-1; no clear D gene. The CDR3 is 14 amino acids. Per the germline V gene, CDR1 is SSHAT and CDR2 is FNYEAQ (reference sequence). The CDR3 sequence is CASSSSGANNEQFF. The CDR3 bases are TGTGCTAGCAGCTCCTCCGGCGCGAACAATGAGCAGTTCTTC.

This clonotype was observed at least ten times. The rearrangement joins TRBV6-6 to TRBJ2-7, with 9 bases fitting TRBD1. Germline CDR1 MNHNY, CDR2 SVGAGI (reference sequence). The J segment lost 2 bases and the V segment lost 2 bases, leaving 4 bases of the junction unmatched. CDR3 length: 15 residues. The CDR3 loop is CASSYGGQGTYEQYF. For the CDR3, the DNA is TGTGCCAGCAGTTACGGCGGACAGGGGACCTACGAGCAGTACTTC.

About this clonotype: This may come from a read error, since a much larger clone is one base off. The chain has TRBV28 and TRBJ2-7; D is unclear. CDR3 length: 10 amino acids. V was shortened by 8 bases and J by 7 bases, with 9 bases between the two germline ends. From germline, CDR1 is MDHEN and CDR2 SYDVKM. Written as DNA, the CDR3 is TGTGCCAGCGCCGGCAATGAGCAGTACTTC. It specifies CASAGNEQYF.

The chain uses TRBV12-3 or TRBV12-4 and TRBJ2-1; 8 nucleotides line up with TRBD2. The V and J ends lost 6 bases and 10 bases, in that order; junction bases with no gene match: 11. The CDR3 sequence is 14 residues long. The CDR3: CASSARAGVREQFF. The DNA of the CDR3 is TGTGCCAGCAGCGCACGAGCGGGAGTAAGGGAGCAGTTCTTC.

Details on this clonotype: A much larger clone differs from this one at a single base, so this may be a read error. The V call is TRBV20-1, the J call TRBJ1-2, with D unclear. V was cut by 7 bases and J by 7 bases, with 16 bases left in between. From germline, CDR1 is DFQATT and CDR2 SNEGSKA (reference sequence). This CDR3 is built from 12 residues. The CDR3, as DNA: TGCAGTGTTAGTGCAGCGGACCGTGGCTACACCTTC. Translation gives CSVSAADRGYTF.

This clonotype was counted a few times. This chain joins TRBV15 and TRBJ2-2, with D unclear. CDR3 length: 14 amino acids. Germline CDR1 LNHNV, CDR2 YYDKDF (reference sequence). V lost 3 bases to trimming and J lost 0 bases, with 5 bases between them. CDR3 residues: CATSSGPNTGELFF. CDR3 DNA sequence: TGTGCCACCAGCAGCGGACCGAACACCGGGGAGCTGTTTTTT.

On this clonotype: This clone may be a read error of a much larger clone one base away. The chain links TRBV12-3 or TRBV12-4 to TRBJ1-4, with 10 bases identical to TRBD1. The CDR3 loop spans 15 amino acids. V shed 4 bases and J 7 bases; nucleotides not matched to a gene: 6. Here the CDR3 reads CASSSGTGVGEKLFF. The CDR3 DNA reads TGTGCCAGCAGTTCAGGGACAGGGGTTGGTGAAAAACTGTTTTTT.

The chain links TRBV5-1 to TRBJ2-7, with 10 bases identical to TRBD1. J lost 2 bases, V lost 4 bases, and 6 bases had no gene match. Per germline, CDR1 SGHRS and CDR2 YFSETQ. The length of the CDR3 is 15 residues. CDR3 coding DNA: TGCGCCAGCAGCCCGTGGACAGGGGGTCCCTACGAGCAGTACTTC. Protein: CASSPWTGGPYEQYF.

V is TRBV6-1 and J is TRBJ1-1, with 8 bases aligning to TRBD1. Losses at the gene ends were 6 bases for V and 1 base for J; bases not matched to a gene: 13. Germline assignment: CDR1 MNHNS and CDR2 SASEGT. CDR3 size: 17 residues. The CDR3 DNA reads as TGTGCCAGCAGACCCTTTCCAGGGGGCGAGGGGAACACTGAAGCTTTCTTT. Translation: CASRPFPGGEGNTEAFF.

This clonotype occurred many times. This rearrangement joins TRBV20-1 to TRBJ2-1; TRBD2 matches at 10 bases. J was trimmed by 7 bases and V by 0 bases; bases with no gene match: 6. Germline V gives CDR1 DFQATT, CDR2 SNEGSKA (reference sequence). The CDR3 has 15 residues. CDR3 nucleotide sequence: TGCAGTGCTAGAGACCTAGCGGGAGTAGAGAATGAGCAGTTCTTC. Translated, it gives CSARDLAGVENEQFF.

CDR3 sequence: CASSHLPGLVEETQYF. CDR3 DNA sequence: TGCGCCAGCAGCCATCTCCCGGGACTAGTAGAAGAGACCCAGTACTTC. The genes are TRBV4-1 and TRBJ2-5; TRBD2 matches at 8 bases. This CDR3 contains 16 residues. J lost 3 bases, V lost 3 bases, and 9 bases had no gene match. Per germline, CDR1 MGHRA and CDR2 YSYEKL.

The chain uses TRBV28 and TRBJ2-2; D is ambiguous. Trimming removed 3 bases at V and 4 bases at J, with 9 bases between. The CDR3 is made up of 14 amino acids. Germline CDR1 is MDHEN and CDR2 is SYDVKM. This chain's CDR3 is CASSLTYRTGELFF. The CDR3 DNA is TGTGCCAGCAGTTTGACTTATCGCACCGGGGAGCTGTTTTTT.

This clonotype was seen at least ten times. The chain is built from TRBV20-1 and TRBJ2-7; D uncertain. The CDR3 is made up of 12 amino acids. V was trimmed by 7 bases and J by 7 bases, leaving 17 bases between them. Germline CDR1 DFQATT, CDR2 SNEGSKA (reference sequence). This CDR3 reads CSVGPAMGEQYF. The DNA for the CDR3 is TGCAGTGTAGGACCCGCTATGGGAGAGCAGTACTTC.

Only a few counts were recorded for this clonotype. The chain combines TRBV27 with TRBJ2-7; no clear D gene. Germline CDR1 reads MNHEY; CDR2 reads SMNVEV (reference sequence). The CDR3 is 11 amino acids. Trimming shortened V by 8 bases and J by 4 bases, and 9 bases separated the two germline ends. For the CDR3, the DNA is TGTGCCAGCGGTGCAGGATACGAGCAGTACTTC. Residues: CASGAGYEQYF.

Ten or more counts support this clonotype. The chain links TRBV6-1 to TRBJ2-1; 7 bases match TRBD1. V dropped 2 bases and J dropped 7; count of bases not matched to a gene: 8. Germline V CDR1 and CDR2: MNHNS, SASEGT. CDR3 length: 15 amino acids. DNA of the CDR3: TGTGCCAGCAGTGAATGGACAGGAGGTCGGAATGAGCAGTTCTTC. It specifies CASSEWTGGRNEQFF.

This clonotype was observed many times. The J gene is TRBJ2-7, the V gene TRBV15, with TRBD1 as a possible D gene (5 bases). Germline CDR1 LNHNV, CDR2 YYDKDF (reference sequence). The CDR3 covers 14 residues. The V gene lost 0 bases and the J gene lost 5 bases, with 11 bases spanning the gap. CDR3 loop: CATSRDLSDNEQYF. CDR3 DNA: TGTGCCACCAGCAGAGATTTATCGGACAACGAGCAGTACTTC. The full variable domain, rest sourced from reference TRBV15 and TRBJ2-7, is DAMVIQNPRYQVTQFGKPVTLSCSQTLNHNVMYWYQQKSSQAPKLLFHYYDKDFNNEADTPDNFQSRRPNTSFCFLDIRSPGLGDTAMYLCATSRDLSDNEQYFGPGTRLTVT.

Comment on this clonotype: Since a much larger clone is just one base distant, this may be a read error. This rearrangement joins TRBV3-1 to TRBJ1-2; D might be TRBD1 (5 bases). V lost 6 bases and J lost 4, with 15 bases in between. CDR1 is LGHDT and CDR2 is YNNKEL in the germline V gene (reference sequence). The CDR3 has 14 residues. CDR3 protein: CASRPNTGLYGYTF. The CDR3 DNA is TGTGCCAGCAGACCTAACACAGGACTCTATGGCTACACCTTC.

This clonotype was counted many times. V and J are TRBV28 and TRBJ2-3, with 9 bases that match TRBD1. CDR1 is MDHEN, CDR2 SYDVKM, per germline. Germline trimming cut 5 bases from V and 3 bases from J; bases unmatched to any gene: 12. The CDR3 has 17 residues. As DNA, the CDR3 is TGTGCCAGCAGTCCTCGCACCGGGACAGGGCGGACAGATACGCAGTATTTT. Its protein product is CASSPRTGTGRTDTQYF.

In its sample, this clonotype was seen many times. The chain combines TRBV3-1 with TRBJ1-1; D call uncertain. This CDR3 spans 12 amino acids. With 4 bases removed from V and 6 bases from J, the gap between germline ends came to 9 bases. The germline CDR1 and CDR2 sequences are LGHDT and YNNKEL (reference sequence). In DNA, the CDR3 is TGTGCCAGCAGCCTGGGATCCGCTGAAGCTTTCTTT. This codes for CASSLGSAEAFF.

This clonotype was counted many times. The chain employs TRBV7-2 and TRBJ2-7; 11 bases agree with TRBD2. The ends lost 2 bases at V and 6 bases at J; junction bases unmatched: 0. Germline V gives CDR1 SGHTA, CDR2 FQGNSA. The CDR3 is 13 amino acids. In DNA form, the CDR3 reads TGTGCCAGCAGCTTAACTAGCGGGAGCGAGCAGTACTTC. It encodes CASSLTSGSEQYF.

This clonotype was recorded many times. The chain recombines TRBV2 with TRBJ1-5; possibly TRBD1 for D (5 bases). CDR3 size: 16 residues. The germline V gene encodes CDR1 SNHLY and CDR2 FYNNEI. V was trimmed by 6 bases and J by 4 bases, leaving 19 bases between them. The CDR3 DNA reads as TGTGCCAGCAGCCCACGGGACTCTTTATGGAATCAGCCCCAGCATTTT. It specifies CASSPRDSLWNQPQHF.

CDR3: CAIRGDAGNTIYF. CDR3 DNA: TGTGCCATCAGAGGGGATGCAGGAAACACCATATATTTT. This chain links TRBV10-3 with TRBJ1-3; D possibly corresponds to TRBD1 (5 bases). CDR3 length equals 13 residues. V lost 6 bases and J 4 bases, leaving 10 bases between the germline ends. Germline lookup yields CDR1 ENHRY and CDR2 SYGVKD.